The clone carrying this T cell receptor (beta chain) was observed at least ten times. Germline CDR1 SGHRS, CDR2 YFSETQ. The CDR3 spans 13 residues. V was trimmed by 6 bases and J by 4 bases, leaving 14 bases between them. 5'RACE generated cDNA with 10-nucleotide random UMIs. TCRdb itself ran the 5' RACE reads through MiXCR, one entry per CDR3 protein. The repertoire consists of 45,000 to 65,000 distinct CDR3 sequences, with over 4% occurring once and the leading ten covering around 3%. This sample is drawn from a study of neurological immune-mediated disorders. Unsorted libraries came from 2 million PBMCs stored at -80 °C.

The sequence was obtained from a man aged 45 to 65 with multiple sclerosis. What was sequenced was PBMCs. The chain employs TRBV5-1 and TRBJ2-7; D tentatively fits TRBD1 or TRBD2 (5 bases each). The CDR3 is CASTPSRGYEQYF. CDR3 sequence (DNA): TGCGCCAGCACCCCTTCGAGGGGATACGAGCAGTACTTC.